Reported below is one T cell receptor (beta chain). The antigen is undetermined. Together with a sample-barcoded 5' primer, a J-beta primer mix was included in a second PCR lasting about 7 to 12 cycles. Every single cDNA molecule received a tag from a template-switch adaptor with 12 random nucleotides. In TCRdb, the 5' RACE reads were re-called with MiXCR into one record per CDR3 protein. Found here are about 800,000 distinct CDR3 sequences, 25% of them singletons; the top ten hold more than 3%. Drawing of peripheral blood yielded about 10 milliliters from each donor. These data belong to a study of blood T cells in healthy people across ages. Study findings and constraints: PBMCs were not sorted, which prevented a conclusive comparison of naive versus antigen-experienced cells.

The CDR3 sequence is 17 residues long. V lost 5 bases, J lost 3 bases, and 11 bases stayed unmatched. In germline, CDR1 is MGHDK, CDR2 SYGVNS. These records were also assigned to another study, of T cells of mothers and their children.

The TCR sequence derives from a boy aged 5 to 17 in good health. V is TRBV25-1 and J is TRBJ2-1; 9 nucleotides match TRBD1. Sequencing used blood. The CDR3 spells CASSPGQGPTLYNEQFF. The DNA for the CDR3 is TGTGCCAGCAGTCCGGGACAGGGTCCCACTCTCTACAATGAGCAGTTCTTC.